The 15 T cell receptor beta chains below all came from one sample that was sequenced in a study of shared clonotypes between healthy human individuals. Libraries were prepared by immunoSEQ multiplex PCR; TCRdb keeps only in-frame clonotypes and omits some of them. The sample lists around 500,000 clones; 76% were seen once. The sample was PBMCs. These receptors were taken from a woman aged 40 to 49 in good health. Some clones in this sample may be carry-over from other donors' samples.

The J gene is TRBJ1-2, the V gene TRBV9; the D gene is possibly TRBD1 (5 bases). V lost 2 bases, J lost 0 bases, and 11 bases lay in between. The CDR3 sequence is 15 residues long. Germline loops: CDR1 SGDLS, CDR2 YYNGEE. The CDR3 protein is CASSVRQYSNYGYTF. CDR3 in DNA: TGTGCCAGCAGCGTTCGACAGTACTCTAACTATGGCTACACCTTC.

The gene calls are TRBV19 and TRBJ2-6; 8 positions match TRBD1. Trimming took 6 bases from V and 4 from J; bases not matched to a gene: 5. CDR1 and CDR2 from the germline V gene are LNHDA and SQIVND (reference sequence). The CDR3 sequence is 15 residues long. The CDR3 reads CASSRTGIGANVLTF. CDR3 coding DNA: TGTGCCAGTAGCAGGACAGGGATCGGGGCCAACGTCCTGACTTTC. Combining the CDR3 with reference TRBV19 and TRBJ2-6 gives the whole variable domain DGGITQSPKYLFRKEGQNVTLSCEQNLNHDAMYWYRQDPGQGLRLIYYSQIVNDFQKGDIAEGYSVSREKKESFPLTVTSAQKNPTAFYLCASSRTGIGANVLTFGAGSRLTVL.

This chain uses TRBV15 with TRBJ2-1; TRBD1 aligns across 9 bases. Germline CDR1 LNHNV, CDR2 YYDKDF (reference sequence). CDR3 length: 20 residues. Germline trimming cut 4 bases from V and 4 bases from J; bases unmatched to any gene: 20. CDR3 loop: CATSKTPGQGRGLTYNEQFF. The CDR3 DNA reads TGTGCCACCAGCAAGACGCCGGGACAGGGTAGGGGCCTTACGTACAATGAGCAGTTCTTC.

The CDR3 region is CASSLAGLSTDTQYF. CDR3 sequence (DNA): TGTGCCAGCAGTCTAGCGGGCCTTAGCACAGATACGCAGTATTTT. The genes are TRBV6-5 and TRBJ2-3; 8 bases agree with TRBD2. V lost 5 bases and J lost 0; bases outside the gene matches: 4. The CDR3 has 15 amino acids. The V gene's germline CDR1 is MNHEY and CDR2 SVGAGI.

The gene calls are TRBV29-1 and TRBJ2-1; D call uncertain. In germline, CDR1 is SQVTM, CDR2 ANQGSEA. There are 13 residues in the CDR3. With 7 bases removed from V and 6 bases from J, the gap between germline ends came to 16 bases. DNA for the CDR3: TGCAGCGCCCTGAATGTTGGCGGCAATGAGCAGTTCTTC. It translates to CSALNVGGNEQFF.

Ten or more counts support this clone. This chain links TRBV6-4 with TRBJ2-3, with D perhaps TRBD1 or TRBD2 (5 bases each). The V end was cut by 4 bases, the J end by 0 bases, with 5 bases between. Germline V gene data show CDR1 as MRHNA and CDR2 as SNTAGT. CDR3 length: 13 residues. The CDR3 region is CASSGDSTDTQYF. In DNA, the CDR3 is TGTGCCAGCAGTGGGGACAGCACAGATACGCAGTATTTT.

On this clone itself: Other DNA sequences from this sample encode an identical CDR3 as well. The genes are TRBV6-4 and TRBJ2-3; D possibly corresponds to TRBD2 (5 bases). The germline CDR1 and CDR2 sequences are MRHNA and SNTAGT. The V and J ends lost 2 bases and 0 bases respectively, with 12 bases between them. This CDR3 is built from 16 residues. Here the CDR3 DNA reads TGTGCCAGCAGTGACAGTGCGGGTTCTAGCACAGATACGCAGTATTTT. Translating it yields CASSDSAGSSTDTQYF.

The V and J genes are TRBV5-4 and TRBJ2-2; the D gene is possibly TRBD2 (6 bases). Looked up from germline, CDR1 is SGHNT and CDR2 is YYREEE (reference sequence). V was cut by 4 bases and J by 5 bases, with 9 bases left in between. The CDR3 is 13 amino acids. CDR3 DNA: TGTGCCAGCAGCCGGGACTTTACCGGGGAGCTGTTTTTT. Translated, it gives CASSRDFTGELFF.

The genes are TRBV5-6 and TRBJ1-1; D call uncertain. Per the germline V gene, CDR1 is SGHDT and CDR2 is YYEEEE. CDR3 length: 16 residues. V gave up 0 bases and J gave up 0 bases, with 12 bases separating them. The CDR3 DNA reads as TGTGCCAGCAGCTTGGATAGGGCCCTCATGAACACTGAAGCTTTCTTT. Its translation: CASSLDRALMNTEAFF.

CDR3 in DNA: TGCGCCAGCAGCCAAGACAGGCTATCCTTCGGAGCTTTCTTT. As protein: CASSQDRLSFGAFF. This chain uses TRBV4-1 with TRBJ1-1; no clear D gene. The CDR3 consists of 14 residues. Deletions cut 0 bases from V and 10 bases from J, with 15 bases between. CDR1 MGHRA and CDR2 YSYEKL come from the germline V gene.

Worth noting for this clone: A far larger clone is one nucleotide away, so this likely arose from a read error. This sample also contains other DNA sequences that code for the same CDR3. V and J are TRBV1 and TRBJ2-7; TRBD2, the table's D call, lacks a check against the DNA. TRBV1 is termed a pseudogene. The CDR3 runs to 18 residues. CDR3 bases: TGCACCAGTAGCCAAGAGGCACTAGCGGGAGATCAACCTTACGAGCAGTACTTC. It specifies CTSSQEALAGDQPYEQYF.

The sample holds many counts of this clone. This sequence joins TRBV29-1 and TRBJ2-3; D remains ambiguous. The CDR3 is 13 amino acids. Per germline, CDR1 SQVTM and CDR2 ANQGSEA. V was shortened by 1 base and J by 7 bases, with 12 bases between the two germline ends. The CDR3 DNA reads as TGCAGCGTTGAAGGGGCGAGCAGTTATACGCAGTATTTT. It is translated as CSVEGASSYTQYF.

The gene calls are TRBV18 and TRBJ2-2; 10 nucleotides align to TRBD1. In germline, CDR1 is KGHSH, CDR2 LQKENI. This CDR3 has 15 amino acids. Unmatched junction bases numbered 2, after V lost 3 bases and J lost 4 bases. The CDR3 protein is CASSPRQGATGELFF. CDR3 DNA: TGTGCCAGCTCACCGAGACAGGGGGCCACCGGGGAGCTGTTTTTT.

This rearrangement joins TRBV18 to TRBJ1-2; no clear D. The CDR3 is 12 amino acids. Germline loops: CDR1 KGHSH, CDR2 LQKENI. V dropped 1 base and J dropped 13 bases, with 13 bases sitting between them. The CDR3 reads CASSPRYPFSTF. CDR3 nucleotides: TGTGCCAGCTCACCACGTTATCCCTTTAGCACCTTC.

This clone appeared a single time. CDR3 residues: CASSMGREALYEQYF. The CDR3 DNA sequence: TGTGCCAGTAGTATGGGCCGGGAGGCCCTGTACGAGCAGTACTTC. The chain links TRBV19 to TRBJ2-7, with 7 bases that match TRBD2. Trimming cost V 3 bases and J 4 bases; bases outside gene matches: 9. In germline, CDR1 is LNHDA, CDR2 SQIVND (reference sequence). The CDR3 loop spans 15 amino acids.